This T cell receptor beta chain was identified in a study of CD8 T cells in Susac syndrome. Random hexamers primed reverse transcription of 0.5 to 1 ug RNA. By means of immunoSEQ multiplex PCR, TCR beta CDR3 spanning 54 Vbeta and 13 Jbeta underwent amplification. Via MiXCR, TCRdb re-called the immunoSEQ multiplex PCR reads, giving one row per CDR3 protein. Among 130,000 or so distinct CDR3 sequences, roughly 95% were seen once, and the ten largest hold approximately 0.11%. Sequencing of TCR beta was performed on blood CD8+ T cells and on blood CD4+ T cells. Relapsing-remitting disease, either stable or active, was present in the treatment-naive patients who were the multiple sclerosis controls. Negative isolation was used for CD8+ and CD4+ T cells, and FACS enrichment was applied to TEMRA cells. This CDR3 is 14 amino acids long. V was clipped by 8 bases and J by 4 bases, with 18 bases between them. Germline CDR1 and CDR2: KGHSY and FQNENV.

This sequence joins TRBV16 and TRBJ2-7; TRBD2 is a possible D gene (6 bases). Sequencing was performed on CD4+ T cells from PBMCs. This receptor was taken from a human donor with multiple sclerosis. The CDR3 spells CASVPGLASYEQYF. CDR3 DNA sequence: TGTGCCAGCGTACCGGGACTGGCGTCGTACGAGCAGTACTTC.